The rows below give T cell receptor beta chains drawn from one sample of a study of cytomegalovirus exposure and HLA in healthy donors. Data came from immunoSEQ multiplex PCR; TCRdb stores just in-frame clones and leaves some out. The data contain approximately 85,000 clones, around 77% of them singletons. The sample comprised PBMCs. These receptors were taken from a young man in good health and CMV-seronegative. CDR3s include the opening cysteine and the closing phenylalanine or tryptophan. A D gene is named only where the DNA matches it firmly. Clone sizes are given selectively: once, few, many, or a class where the clone is expanded.

DNA | CDR3 | D | V | size | J
TGTGCCAGCAGTGCCGGACAGGAGTACTCACCCCTCCACTTT | CASSAGQEYSPLHF | TRBD1 | TRBV6-4 | NA | TRBJ1-6
TGTGCCAGAAGCTTGGTACTAGCGGGGGGTTCCTACGAGCAGTACTTC | CARSLVLAGGSYEQYF | TRBD2 | TRBV5-3 | NA | TRBJ2-7
TGTGCCAGCAGCTTACCCACAGGGACAGAAGCCGGGGACACTGAAGCTTTCTTT | CASSLPTGTEAGDTEAFF | TRBD1 | TRBV7-3 | NA | TRBJ1-1
TGTGCCAGCAGCTTTGGCGGGAACACTGAAGCTTTCTTT | CASSFGGNTEAFF | NA | TRBV7-2 | NA | TRBJ1-1
TGTGCCAGCAGCCCCCCGGGGAGGGGTCGAGCTTTCTTT | CASSPPGRGRAFF | NA | TRBV27 | once | TRBJ1-1
TGTGCCAGCAGCTTGGGCAGGGTAGTGGACTATGGCTACACCTTC | CASSLGRVVDYGYTF | NA | TRBV5-4 | few | TRBJ1-2
TGTGCCAGCTCACCGGACTTTAACCTCTCTGGGGCCAACGTCCTGACTTTC | CASSPDFNLSGANVLTF | NA | TRBV18 | NA | TRBJ2-6
TGTGCCAGCAGTCAGCTCTTTTTTTCCCCCCGGACTAAGCGAAGCTCCTACGAGCAGTACTTC | CASSQLFFSPRTKRSSYEQYF | NA | TRBV27 | NA | TRBJ2-7
TGCAGCGTTGGTGGTGGACCGTCCAAACTAGCGGGAGTCGACCTTAACTACAATGAGCAGTTCTTC | CSVGGGPSKLAGVDLNYNEQFF | TRBD2 | TRBV29-1 | NA | TRBJ2-1
TGCGCCAGCAGCTCGTCCGGGGGGAGGCTAGTCGGTACTAATGAAAAACTGTTTTTT | CASSSSGGRLVGTNEKLFF | NA | TRBV5-1 | NA | TRBJ1-4
TGTGCCAGCAGCTCTCGCTCTGGAAACACCATATATTTT | CASSSRSGNTIYF | NA | TRBV9 | NA | TRBJ1-3
TGCGCCAGCAGCCAGGACAGGGGGCGCCGCGCCGGGGAGCTGTTTTTT | CASSQDRGRRAGELFF | TRBD1 | TRBV5-1 | NA | TRBJ2-2
TGTGCCAGCTCCTCCAGGGGGGACAGATACGAGCAGTACTTC | CASSSRGDRYEQYF | NA | TRBV18 | NA | TRBJ2-7
TGCGCCAGCAGTGGGAGCGGCAAGCCTTACGAGCAGTACTTC | CASSGSGKPYEQYF | NA | TRBV5-1 | NA | TRBJ2-7
TGTGCCAGCAGCGGAAGCGGTAGTTTTAATCAGCCCCAGCATTTT | CASSGSGSFNQPQHF | NA | TRBV7-9 | once | TRBJ1-5
TGTGCCAGCAGCTCGACAGTGAGCACAGATACGCAGTATTTT | CASSSTVSTDTQYF | NA | TRBV28 | NA | TRBJ2-3
TGCGCCAGCAGCCTTGGGGGGTCCTGGCGGGGTGAAGCTTTCTTT | CASSLGGSWRGEAFF | NA | TRBV4-1 | NA | TRBJ1-1
TGTGCCAGCAGCTTTGACAGCTACGAGCAGTACTTC | CASSFDSYEQYF | NA | TRBV5-4 | NA | TRBJ2-7
TGTGCCAGCAGTTACGGGCGGGGTCAATACGAGCAGTACTTC | CASSYGRGQYEQYF | NA | TRBV6-5 | once | TRBJ2-7
TGCGCCAGCAGCTTGGCGGACAGGGGGTACGAGCAGTACTTC | CASSLADRGYEQYF | TRBD1 | TRBV5-1 | NA | TRBJ2-7
TGTGCCAGCAGCATAACCGGGACAGGGACGTCACCCCTCCACTTT | CASSITGTGTSPLHF | TRBD1 | TRBV7-2 | NA | TRBJ1-6
TGCGCCAGCAGCGCCGACAGGGGCGAGGGAAACACCATATATTTT | CASSADRGEGNTIYF | TRBD1 | TRBV5-1 | NA | TRBJ1-3
TGTGCCAGCAGGACTAGCGGGACCTACAATGAGCAGTTCTTC | CASRTSGTYNEQFF | TRBD2 | TRBV25-1 | NA | TRBJ2-1
TGTGCCAGCAGCTTAGGTCCAGGGGTGACAGATACGCAGTATTTT | CASSLGPGVTDTQYF | NA | TRBV13 | NA | TRBJ2-3
TGCGCCAGCAGCCAAGACAGGGGGCCTGGAAACACCATATATTTT | CASSQDRGPGNTIYF | TRBD1 | TRBV5-1 | NA | TRBJ1-3
TGTGCCAGCAGGTACAAGGCAGGGCCGAGCACTGAAGCTTTCTTT | CASRYKAGPSTEAFF | NA | TRBV6-6 | NA | TRBJ1-1
TGTGCCAGCAGCTCCAGCAGGGAAAGCTCCTACGAGCAGTACTTC | CASSSSRESSYEQYF | NA | TRBV7-2 | NA | TRBJ2-7
TGTGCCATCAGTGAGTCGGGACTCAGCTCTGGAAACACCATATATTTT | CAISESGLSSGNTIYF | NA | TRBV10-3 | NA | TRBJ1-3
TGTGCCACCAGCAGGATAGCGGGTTGGGTTGAGCAGTTCTTC | CATSRIAGWVEQFF | TRBD2 | TRBV15 | NA | TRBJ2-1
TGTTCCAGCAGCTTAGACTCTCGAGGCTACACCTTC | CSSSLDSRGYTF | NA | TRBV7-9 | NA | TRBJ1-2
TGTGCCAGTACGTCCGCCTATGGTTACGAGCAGTACTTC | CASTSAYGYEQYF | NA | TRBV6-1 | NA | TRBJ2-7
TGTGCCAGCAGCCAGGACTATCCATACGAGCAGTACTTC | CASSQDYPYEQYF | NA | TRBV7-9 | once | TRBJ2-7
TGTGCCAGCAGCTTAGTCCCTAGCCGGCACGAGCAGTACTTC | CASSLVPSRHEQYF | NA | TRBV7-2 | NA | TRBJ2-7
TGTGCCAGCAGCTTAACTGGGACAGGGCCGGGAAACACCATATATTTT | CASSLTGTGPGNTIYF | TRBD1 | TRBV7-3 | NA | TRBJ1-3
TGCAGCGTTGAGACAGGCAACCTAGGGTACGAGCAGTACTTC | CSVETGNLGYEQYF | NA | TRBV29-1 | once | TRBJ2-7
TGTGCCAGCTCACAGGGGAACTATGGCTACACCTTC | CASSQGNYGYTF | TRBD1 | TRBV6-5 | NA | TRBJ1-2
TGCGCCAGCAGCTTTGGAGGAGGGACGAGCGGCACTGAAGCTTTCTTT | CASSFGGGTSGTEAFF | NA | TRBV5-1 | NA | TRBJ1-1
TGTGCCAGCAGTTCCTACCCGACATCCTTAAGACGAGACACCGGGGAGCTGTTTTTT | CASSSYPTSLRRDTGELFF | NA | TRBV28 | once | TRBJ2-2
TGTGCCAGTAGCGCTGAACCAGGTTTGTGGGAAAAACTGTTTTTT | CASSAEPGLWEKLFF | NA | TRBV19 | NA | TRBJ1-4
TGTGCCAGCCTGCTTAGCGGGAGTTCAGATGAGCAGTTCTTC | CASLLSGSSDEQFF | TRBD2 | TRBV7-9 | NA | TRBJ2-1
TGTGCCAGCAGTTTAAGGACCACAGGGCTAGGGGCCAAAAACATTCAGTACTTC | CASSLRTTGLGAKNIQYF | NA | TRBV27 | NA | TRBJ2-4
TGTGCCAGCAGTTACTCAGGAGCGGGGGGGCCGTATGAGCAGTTCTTC | CASSYSGAGGPYEQFF | TRBD2 | TRBV6-5 | NA | TRBJ2-1
TGTGCCAGCAGTGACACGGGACTAGTTGACTACAATGAGCAGTTCTTC | CASSDTGLVDYNEQFF | TRBD2 | TRBV6-4 | NA | TRBJ2-1
TGCGCCAGCAGCCAAGGAAGGGCTAGCGGGAGGAACGAGCAGTACTTC | CASSQGRASGRNEQYF | TRBD2 | TRBV4-1 | NA | TRBJ2-7
TGTGCCAGCAGCCGCGGGACTAGCGGGAGCGATGAGCAGTTCTTC | CASSRGTSGSDEQFF | NA | TRBV21-1 | NA | TRBJ2-1
TGTGCCAGCAGTGAACCTGAGGGTGGAAACACCATATATTTT | CASSEPEGGNTIYF | NA | TRBV6-1 | few | TRBJ1-3
TGCGCCAGCAGGCGAGACAGGGGTTATAATTCACCCCTCCACTTT | CASRRDRGYNSPLHF | TRBD1 | TRBV4-3 | NA | TRBJ1-6
TGTGCCAGCAGTTTCGGGTCCCTCACAGATACGCAGTATTTT | CASSFGSLTDTQYF | NA | TRBV28 | NA | TRBJ2-3
TGTGCCAGCAGGGACACTGAAAACACTGAAGCTTTCTTT | CASRDTENTEAFF | NA | TRBV2 | NA | TRBJ1-1
TGTGCCATCAGTGGAAAAAGCGGGGGCCCCACAGATACGCAGTATTTT | CAISGKSGGPTDTQYF | TRBD2 | TRBV10-3 | NA | TRBJ2-3
TGTGCCAGCAGTTTCTCACTCAGGGGTGTAACTGAAGCTTTCTTT | CASSFSLRGVTEAFF | NA | TRBV27 | NA | TRBJ1-1
TGTGCCTGGATCGCGGGACTAGCGGGATTCGGTGAGCAGTTCTTC | CAWIAGLAGFGEQFF | TRBD2 | TRBV30 | NA | TRBJ2-1